These T cell receptor beta chains were read from a single sample in a study of chemoradiotherapy in HPV16-positive cancers. Profiling relied on immunoSEQ multiplex PCR, and the TCRdb table lists in-frame clones only, not all of them. The data show over 950 clones, more than 70% seen once. The source material was tumor tissue, sampled from a patient who underwent chemoradiotherapy. These receptors were obtained from a human donor with HPV-associated anogenital cancer. Both conserved end residues are part of each CDR3. A D gene is named only where the DNA matches it firmly. The listing skips clone size in some rows; elsewhere it reads once, few, many or a size class.

clone_size d_call j_call v_call cdr3_nt cdr3_aa
. TRBD1 TRBJ2-2 TRBV2 TGTGCCAGCAGAGTAGGGGGCAACGGGGAGCTGTTTTTT CASRVGGNGELFF
. . TRBJ2-1 TRBV7-9 TGTGCCAGCAGCCGCAGCGGCTCCTACAATGAGCAGTTCTTC CASSRSGSYNEQFF
. . TRBJ1-2 TRBV19 TGTGCCAGTAGTATGGAGGGACGTAACTATGGCTACACCTTC CASSMEGRNYGYTF
. TRBD2 TRBJ2-5 TRBV28 TGTGCCAGCAGTGGTAGCGGGGTCCAAGAGACCCAGTACTTC CASSGSGVQETQYF
. TRBD1 TRBJ2-7 TRBV2 TGTGCCAGCAGTGAGGGGACAGTGACCTACGAGCAGTACTTC CASSEGTVTYEQYF
few TRBD1 TRBJ2-7 TRBV6-5 TGTGCCAGCAGAGGAGGACAGGGTGACTACGAGCAGTACTTC CASRGGQGDYEQYF
. . TRBJ2-3 TRBV6-6 TGTGCCAGCAAAGGAGATACGCAGTATTTT CASKGDTQYF
. . TRBJ2-7 TRBV4-2 TGTGCCAGCAGCCAAGAAGAGGGGGGAAGCTCCTACGAGCAGTACTTC CASSQEEGGSSYEQYF
. TRBD1 TRBJ1-5 TRBV19 TGTGCCAGTACCACAAGGACAGGGGCCGTGGGGACCCAGCATTTT CASTTRTGAVGTQHF
once . TRBJ2-7 TRBV19 TGTGCCAGTAGTACCATGGCACAGGTAGCCTACGAGCAGTACTTC CASSTMAQVAYEQYF
. TRBD2 TRBJ2-1 TRBV10-3 TGTGCCATCAGTGAGACTAGCGGGTACAATGAGCAGTTCTTC CAISETSGYNEQFF
. TRBD1 TRBJ1-1 TRBV19 TGTGCCAGTAGGGAGTACAGGGGGAACACTGAAGCTTTCTTT CASREYRGNTEAFF
. TRBD1 TRBJ1-1 TRBV15 TGTGCCACCAGCAGAGATCGGCCCTCCGACAGGGAAGTGAACACTGAAGCTTTCTTT CATSRDRPSDREVNTEAFF
. TRBD2 TRBJ2-3 TRBV29-1 TGCAGCGCCGACGGTAGGAGCGGGAGCTTTGATACGCAGTATTTT CSADGRSGSFDTQYF
. TRBD1 TRBJ2-3 TRBV29-1 TGCAGCGTTGAACCGACAGGGTCAGGAGATACGCAGTATTTT CSVEPTGSGDTQYF
. . TRBJ2-5 TRBV9 TGTGCCAGCAGCCCAGGATCGAGAGAGACCCAGTACTTC CASSPGSRETQYF
. TRBD1 TRBJ1-1 TRBV2 TGTGCCAGCAACACGGACAGGATGAACACTGAAGCTTTCTTT CASNTDRMNTEAFF
. . TRBJ2-3 TRBV7-2 TGTGCCAGCAGCTCAACCTCCCACACAGATACGCAGTATTTT CASSSTSHTDTQYF
. . TRBJ1-1 TRBV4-3 TGCGCCAGCAGCCAGGCCCGTGGAACTGAAGCTTTCTTT CASSQARGTEAFF
. . TRBJ2-2 TRBV5-6 TGTGCCAGCAGCTTCGGTGTTGGAACCGGGGAGCTGTTTTTT CASSFGVGTGELFF
. . TRBJ1-5 TRBV29-1 TGCAGCGTAGGGGGGGGCCGGGGGCAGCCCCAGCATTTT CSVGGGRGQPQHF
. . TRBJ2-1 TRBV5-1 TGCGCCAGCAGCCCCGGGATTCATGAGCAGTTCTTC CASSPGIHEQFF
. . TRBJ2-7 TRBV4-2 TGTGCCAGCAGCCAAGCGTCTAACTGGCAGTACTTC CASSQASNWQYF
. . TRBJ2-7 TRBV7-2 TGTGCCAGCACCCGGCGGTCCGGCGGACGGGAAGGCTACGAGCAGTACTTC CASTRRSGGREGYEQYF
. TRBD1 TRBJ1-6 TRBV27 TGTGCCAGCAGTTCGACAGGGGGGAGGGCACCCCTCCACTTT CASSSTGGRAPLHF
. TRBD1 TRBJ2-7 TRBV7-2 TGTGCCAGCAGCCCGGGGACAGGGGGCAGCGACGAGCAGTACTTC CASSPGTGGSDEQYF
once . TRBJ2-4 TRBV21-1 TGTGCCAGCAGCACTCCCGACAGGGCTTTTAGTTTCGGGAACATTCAGTACTTC CASSTPDRAFSFGNIQYF
. . TRBJ2-3 TRBV10-3 TGTGCCATCAGTGAGCTGACTGACACAGATACGCAGTATTTT CAISELTDTDTQYF
few . TRBJ1-5 TRBV4-1 TGCGCCAGCAGCCAAAACTACAGAGAATATAGCAATCAGCCCCAGCATTTT CASSQNYREYSNQPQHF
. . TRBJ1-2 TRBV27 TGTGCCAGCAGTTTCACTACGGGCGCGGGCGACTACACCTTC CASSFTTGAGDYTF
few . TRBJ1-1 TRBV7-9 TGTGCCGTCGAACCCCGGGAGAACACTGAAGCTTTCTTT CAVEPRENTEAFF
. TRBD1 TRBJ1-2 TRBV5-1 TGCGCCAGCTCGGACAGGCTGGGCTATGGCTACACCTTC CASSDRLGYGYTF
. . TRBJ2-3 TRBV6-5 TGTGCCAGCAGTTACTCGGGGGGCCGCACAGATACGCAGTATTTT CASSYSGGRTDTQYF